Following are 3 T cell receptor beta chains from one sample sequenced in a study of technical replicates of blood from four donors. The repertoire was sequenced with immunoSEQ multiplex PCR; TCRdb's copy has only in-frame clones and lacks some. The sample consists of more than 50,000 clones, approximately 90% of them appearing once. Sample: PBMCs. These receptors all come from a human donor in good health. Some clones in this sample may be carry-over from other donors' samples.

CDR3 sequence (DNA): TGTGCCAGCAGTGAGAAAACCCTAGCTTCCACAGATACGCAGTATTTT. Translation: CASSEKTLASTDTQYF. The J gene is TRBJ2-3, the V gene TRBV6-1; perhaps TRBD2 as D (5 bases). This CDR3 is built from 16 residues. The germline V gene encodes CDR1 MNHNS and CDR2 SASEGT. V was trimmed by 3 bases and J by 2 bases, leaving 15 bases between them.

The gene calls are TRBV19 and TRBJ1-1, with 7 nucleotides matching TRBD1. V shed 4 bases, J shed 4 bases, and the junction held 3 bases outside the gene matches. Germline loops: CDR1 LNHDA, CDR2 SQIVND (reference sequence). This CDR3 has 13 residues. CDR3 coding DNA: TGTGCCAGTAGTAACCAGGGGGTCACTGAAGCTTTCTTT. Translating gives CASSNQGVTEAFF.

The chain combines TRBV2 with TRBJ2-1; 12 nucleotides match TRBD2. V lost 4 bases, J lost 8 bases, and 6 bases stayed unmatched. Germline CDR1 and CDR2: SNHLY and FYNNEI. The CDR3 spans 15 residues. The CDR3 here is CASSATSGSPDEQFF. CDR3 coding DNA: TGTGCCAGCAGTGCGACTAGCGGGAGTCCGGATGAGCAGTTCTTC.